The following is a T cell receptor (beta chain) sequence with its context. Trimming took 4 bases from V and 8 from J; bases not matched to a gene: 7. Germline V gene sequence: CDR1 SGHTA, CDR2 FQGTGA. CDR3 size: 14 residues. The data derive from a study of blood T cell repertoires in COVID-19. TCRdb's table, derived via immunoSEQ multiplex PCR, lists solely in-frame clones and lacks some. Among around 150,000 clones listed, around 79% were seen once. The TCR was taken from a man in his fifties or sixties with active or convalescent COVID-19. The sequencing input was peripheral blood. The chain joins TRBV7-3 to TRBJ2-1; 8 nucleotides line up with TRBD2. The CDR3 DNA is TGTGCCAGCAGCTGGGGGAGCGGGAGCGATGAGCAGTTCTTC. Translating gives CASSWGSGSDEQFF.